Sequencing of this T cell receptor (beta chain) was carried out in a study of long-term antiretroviral therapy in people with HIV (dated by TCRdb to 2022 to 2024). For the study in its entirety: The earliest samples were collected roughly a decade before the 2015 WHO recommendation for immediate ART, at a time when ART was usually postponed until CD4 counts fell. A retrospective serial study tested whether changes in peripheral blood TRB repertoire composition and diversity were associated with ART initiation and durable HIV suppression. Test extractions of a monoclonal T-cell line alongside 33 polyclonal samples showed no cross-contamination during QIAcube processing. A total of roughly 180 cryopreserved PBMC samples were contributed to the cohort by 30 adults with confirmed HIV infection, with samples collected serially over a mean of approximately six years (range 1-12). Among the roughly 30 participants with HIV, eleven were female.

Here is what the overall study found, with its caveats: HIV repertoires had narrower CDR3 length ranges than controls, and the network structure suggested an antigen-experienced repertoire that shifted only slightly toward naive after ART. The samples were dated from about 2003 to 2018, and the ART regimens that were used may be less effective than current ART regimens. ART initiation was associated with a significant increase in TRB diversity, but diversity stayed significantly below transplant donor controls even after long-term ART. Owing to limited PBMC availability, only the TCR beta chain was sequenced, without alpha chain pairing. Because pre-ART samples had limited cell numbers, profiling was done on unsorted PBMC rather than on sorted CD4+ and CD8+ T cells. Expanded TRB clones identified before ART initiation dominated the repertoire across all time points, though the dominance fluctuated and decreased in many PLHIV after ART. No data were available on ART adherence, viral resistance or therapy changes, limiting inferences about post-ART repertoire changes.

The immunoSEQ hsTCRB v3.0 assay was used at survey level resolution for TRB variable region sequencing. TRB sequencing targeted a depth of about 35,000-50,000 T-cell genomes per sample. TRB libraries were pooled and sequenced on an Illumina MiSeq using a v3 150-cycle kit. The study's processing was this. Analysis of repertoires was carried out in R inside a reproducible Nextflow workflow spanning QC, data transformation and analysis. Custom analyses were implemented in LymphoSeq2, an R package for AIRR-Seq data exploration. After excluding a handful of samples that yielded fewer than 5000 total TRB sequences, 150 to 200 HIV repertoires remained for analysis. Among the approximately 180 retained HIV repertoires, some 60 were collected before ART initiation and 120 to 140 were collected after ART initiation. Repertoires were downsampled to 5000 TRB nucleotide sequences, and summary statistics were averaged over 100 downsampling iterations. TRB sequences were retained for analysis only if CDR3 regions of at least seven amino acids were present. Two measures captured diversity: a Shannon entropy-derived clonality score and the Gini coefficient. Repertoire networks linked the top 5000 CDR3 amino acid sequences whenever two sequences differed by an edit distance of one. Antigen specificity groups and MHC restriction were predicted for TRB CDR3 amino acid sequences with GLIPH2. To flag known associations with CMV, EBV, HIV or tissue antigens, CDR3 amino acid sequences were compared against VDJdb and McPAS-TCR. Pre-ART, post-ART and control groups were compared with Wilcoxon signed-rank tests and Holm-Bonferroni correction. Drawn from immuneACCESS, this table holds only the in-frame rearrangements with V and J called that TCRdb kept. Clones are partly lost; checked studies trace under half to an unresolved V gene and leave the rest unexplained. That table gives V, J and clone size, and the DNA gave D and trimming. The sample profile shows fewer than 30,000 clones; about 86% of them were found once. Clones ranked in the top ten supply approximately 4.8% of the sample.

Participants were included only if at least one PBMC sample before ART initiation and at least two post-ART samples were available. All participants with HIV were treated in the United States of America. Before DNA extraction, cryopreserved samples of about 0.95-11 million PBMC were thawed and then washed. At the time of the earliest PBMC sample for each participant with HIV, ages ranged from about 20 to 54 years. Each participant contributed PBMC samples from 1-4 timepoints before ART initiation and 2-8 timepoints after ART initiation, with a median of 7 samples. Serial HIV viral load, CD4+ T-cell count, ART history and demographic data were obtained for every participant. Genomic DNA was extracted from unsorted PBMC with a Qiagen kit on a QIAcube, processed in batches of 12 samples. From its cysteine to its phenylalanine, the CDR3 spans 13 amino acids. The CDR3 DNA has 39 bases and is translated from base 1. CDR1 and CDR2, per the germline V gene, are SGDLS and YYNGEE. V was cut back by 0 bases and J by 5 bases, leaving a gap of 8 bases between them.

With regard to this clone: Its recognized antigen is unknown. Base qualities are missing; no much larger clone stands one base away. Other DNA sequences of this sample code for an identical CDR3.

Here the sequenced sample was unsorted PBMCs, taken 0.8 years after starting antiretroviral therapy. This receptor chain uses TRBV9 and TRBJ1-1, with TRBD1 perhaps the D gene, on 5 matching bases. This receptor was obtained from a woman aged 30 to 39 with HIV. The DNA reads as follows: TGTGCCAGCAGCGTAGACCGGGGGACTGAAGCTTTCTTT. Its product reads: CASSVDRGTEAFF.